The 4 T cell receptor beta chains below all came from one sample that was sequenced in a study of T cell repertoires in cytomegalovirus infection. TCRdb reprocessed the reads via MiXCR and lists one record per CDR3 protein. Here the sample spans roughly 280,000 distinct CDR3 sequences, around 20% being singletons. These receptors have no known antigen. This specimen consisted of cultured PBMCs, obtained from culture after CMV antigen stimulation. These receptors came from a human donor in good health (CMV status not recorded). Some clones in this sample may be carry-over from other donors' samples.

This rearrangement joins TRBV28 to TRBJ2-3; TRBD2 agrees at 10 bases. Germline V lookup: CDR1 MDHEN, CDR2 SYDVKM. The CDR3 covers 14 residues. J lost 5 bases, V lost 6 bases, and 5 bases had no gene match. The CDR3 spells CASSSLAGVDTQYF. The CDR3 bases are TGTGCCAGCAGCTCTCTAGCGGGAGTAGATACGCAGTATTTT.

V is TRBV6-2 or TRBV6-3 and J is TRBJ1-2; possibly TRBD1 for D (5 bases). The length of the CDR3 is 17 residues. CDR1 is MNHEY and CDR2 is SVGEGT in the germline V gene. The V and J ends lost 0 bases and 4 bases respectively, with 18 bases between them. The CDR3 loop reads CASSYSSTGTETYGYTF. CDR3 DNA sequence: TGTGCCAGCAGTTACTCGTCGACCGGGACGGAAACCTATGGCTACACCTTC.

The chain joins TRBV7-2 to TRBJ2-7; 7 bases map to TRBD1. The CDR3 consists of 15 residues. From germline, CDR1 is SGHTA and CDR2 FQGNSA. V trimming: 1 base; J trimming: 3 bases; junction bases outside the gene matches: 6. CDR3 nucleotide sequence: TGTGCCAGCAGCTTAGTAAGTGGGGACAGCTACGAGCAGTACGTC. Protein: CASSLVSGDSYEQYV.

CDR3 sequence: CASSFSRVRGDTGELFF. As DNA, the CDR3 is TGTGCCAGCAGTTTTTCCAGGGTGAGGGGAGACACCGGGGAGCTGTTTTTT. The rearrangement uses TRBV27 and TRBJ2-2, with D perhaps TRBD1 or TRBD2 (5 bases each). This CDR3 is built from 17 residues. Germline assignment: CDR1 MNHEY and CDR2 SMNVEV (reference sequence). Trimming shortened V by 3 bases and J by 3 bases, and 17 bases separated the two germline ends.